This T cell receptor beta chain was sequenced during a study of T cell responses to AZD1222 COVID-19 vaccine. With regard to this clone: The antigen is not known.

Method: immunoSEQ multiplex PCR; TCRdb's copy keeps in-frame clones and lacks some. The sample has 90,000 to 95,000 clones, roughly 90% seen once. Analyses pooled second doses at about 4 or about 12 weeks. This CDR3 is 17 amino acids long. CDR1 and CDR2 (germline): LNHDA, SQIVND (reference sequence). V was clipped by 7 bases and J by 0 bases, with 19 bases between them. Notes on the study in general: Clonal diversity was possibly underestimated; the donors were predominantly white British and more often female. Seropositive AZD1222 recipients at baseline numbered only five or six. Spike-spanning, vaccine-associated CD4 TCRs were dominant at 160-218 and 743-854.

This specimen consisted of peripheral blood, obtained 28 days after the second AZD1222 dose. The V gene is TRBV19, the J gene TRBJ2-1, with D possibly called TRBD1 or TRBD2 (5 bases each). This TCR was sampled from an adult who received the AZD1222 COVID-19 vaccine. The CDR3 DNA follows: TGTGCCAGTACCGGGACCTGGACGGAGAGCTCCTACAATGAGCAGTTCTTC. Translated: CASTGTWTESSYNEQFF.